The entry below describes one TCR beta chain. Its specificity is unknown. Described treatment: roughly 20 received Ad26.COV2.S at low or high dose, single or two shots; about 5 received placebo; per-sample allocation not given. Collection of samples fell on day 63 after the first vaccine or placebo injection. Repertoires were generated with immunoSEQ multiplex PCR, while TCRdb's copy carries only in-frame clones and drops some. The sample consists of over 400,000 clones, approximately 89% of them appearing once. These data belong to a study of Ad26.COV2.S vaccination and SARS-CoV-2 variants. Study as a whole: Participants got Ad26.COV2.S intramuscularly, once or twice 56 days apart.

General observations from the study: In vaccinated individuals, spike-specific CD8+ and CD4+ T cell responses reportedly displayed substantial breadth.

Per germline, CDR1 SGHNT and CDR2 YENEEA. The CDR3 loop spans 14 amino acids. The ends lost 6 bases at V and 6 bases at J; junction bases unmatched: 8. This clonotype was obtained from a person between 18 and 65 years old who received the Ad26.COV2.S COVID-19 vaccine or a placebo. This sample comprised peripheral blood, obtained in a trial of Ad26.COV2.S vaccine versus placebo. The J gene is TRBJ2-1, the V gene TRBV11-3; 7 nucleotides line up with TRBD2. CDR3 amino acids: CASRAGTNSNEQFF. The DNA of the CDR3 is TGTGCCAGCAGAGCGGGAACCAACAGCAATGAGCAGTTCTTC.